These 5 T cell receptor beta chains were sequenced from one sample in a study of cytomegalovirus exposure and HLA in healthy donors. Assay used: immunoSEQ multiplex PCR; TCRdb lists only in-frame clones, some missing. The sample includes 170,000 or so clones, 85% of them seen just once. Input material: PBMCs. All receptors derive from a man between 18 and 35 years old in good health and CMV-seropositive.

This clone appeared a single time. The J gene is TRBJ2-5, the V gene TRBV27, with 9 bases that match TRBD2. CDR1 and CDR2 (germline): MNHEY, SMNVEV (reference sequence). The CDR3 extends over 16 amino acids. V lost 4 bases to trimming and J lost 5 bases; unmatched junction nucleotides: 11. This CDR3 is CASSSPAGGPMETQYF. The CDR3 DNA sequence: TGTGCCAGCAGTTCGCCAGCGGGGGGCCCCATGGAGACCCAGTACTTC.

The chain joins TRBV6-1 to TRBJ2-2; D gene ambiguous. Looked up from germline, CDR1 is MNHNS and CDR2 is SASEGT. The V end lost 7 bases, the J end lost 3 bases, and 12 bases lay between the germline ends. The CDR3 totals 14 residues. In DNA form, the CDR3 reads TGTGCCAGCAAACGCCTAGAATACACCGGGGAGCTGTTTTTT. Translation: CASKRLEYTGELFF.

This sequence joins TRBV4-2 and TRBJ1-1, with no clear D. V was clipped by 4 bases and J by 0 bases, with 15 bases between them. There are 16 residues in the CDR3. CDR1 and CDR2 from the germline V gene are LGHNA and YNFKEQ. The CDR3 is CASSPPLGGLNTEAFF. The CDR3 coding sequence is TGTGCCAGCAGCCCACCACTGGGCGGGTTGAACACTGAAGCTTTCTTT.

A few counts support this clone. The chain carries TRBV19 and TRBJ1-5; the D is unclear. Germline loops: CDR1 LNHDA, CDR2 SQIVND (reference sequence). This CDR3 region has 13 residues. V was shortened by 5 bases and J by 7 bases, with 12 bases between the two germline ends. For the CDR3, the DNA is TGTGCCAGTAGTCTACTATCTGGGCAGCCCCAGCATTTT. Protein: CASSLLSGQPQHF.

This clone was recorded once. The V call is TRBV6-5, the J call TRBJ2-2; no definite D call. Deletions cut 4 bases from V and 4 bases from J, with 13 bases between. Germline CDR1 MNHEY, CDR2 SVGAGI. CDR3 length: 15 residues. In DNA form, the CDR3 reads TGTGCCAGCAGTTTGACGGAGTTGGGCACCGGGGAGCTGTTTTTT. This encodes CASSLTELGTGELFF.